This passage covers 18 T cell receptor beta chains from one sample sequenced in a study of TIL therapy for anti-PD-1-resistant metastatic lung cancer (dated by TCRdb to 2020 to 2023). TCR beta CDR3 regions were amplified from genomic DNA with the immunoSEQ v3 hsTCRB kit using bias-controlled multiplex PCR. In TCRdb, the immuneACCESS table is reduced to in-frame sequences with V and J assigned. These tables do not hold every clone; where another copy was compared, an unresolved V gene accounts for under half, and the others remain unexplained. The sample table holds more than 8,000 clones, of which 50% to 60% were seen once. The biggest ten clones account for 9% to 15% of the sample. The time point label of this sample denotes: pre-treatment sample, taken before nivolumab and TIL therapy. The baseline tumor samples were excised metastases, mostly pleural nodules or supraclavicular lymph nodes, taken from the same resection that was used to grow TIL.

Source: tumor tissue, taken at baseline. These receptors all stem from a person between 25 and 79 years old with non-small cell lung cancer.

This sequence joins TRBV11-3 and TRBJ2-6; D gene ambiguous. CDR1 SGHNT and CDR2 YENEEA come from the germline V gene. V dropped 2 bases and J dropped 3 bases, with 8 bases sitting between them. The CDR3 runs 15 residues. CDR3 region: CASSLISGGANVLTF. The CDR3 DNA follows: TGTGCCAGCAGCTTAATCTCCGGTGGGGCCAACGTCCTGACTTTC.

The rearrangement links TRBV12-5 to TRBJ2-1; 12 positions match TRBD2. CDR3 length: 15 amino acids. Germline V gives CDR1 LGHNT, CDR2 FRNRAP. The V and J ends lost 4 bases and 7 bases, in that order; junction bases with no gene match: 5. CDR3 in DNA: TGTGCTAGTGGTTCCGGACTAGCGGGGAATAATGAGCAGTTCTTC. This sequence encodes CASGSGLAGNNEQFF. Full variable domain (remainder filled in from reference TRBV12-5 and TRBJ2-1): DARVTQTPRHKVTEMGQEVTMRCQPILGHNTVFWYRQTMMQGLELLAYFRNRAPLDDSGMPKDRFSAEMPDATLATLKIQPSEPRDSAVYFCASGSGLAGNNEQFFGPGTRLTVL.

The table lists this clone with a few counts. The chain has TRBV11-2 and TRBJ1-3; 9 positions match TRBD1. The germline V gene encodes CDR1 SGHAT and CDR2 FQNNGV. The CDR3 is 16 amino acids. Trimming at V came to 5 bases and at J to 1 base, leaving 6 bases not matched to a gene. The CDR3 here is CASSRDRVQSGNTIYF. DNA for the CDR3: TGTGCCAGCAGCCGGGACAGGGTCCAGTCTGGAAACACCATATATTTT.

This clone has a handful of counts. V is TRBV19 and J is TRBJ1-2; the match to TRBD1 covers 8 bases. Germline CDR1 reads LNHDA; CDR2 reads SQIVND (reference sequence). V was clipped by 9 bases and J by 3 bases; unmatched bases: 24. The CDR3 extends over 19 amino acids. CDR3 DNA: TGTGCCAGCCAACACCCTTCCGGGACAGGATCCTTGAACGACTATGGCTACACCTTC. The encoded protein is CASQHPSGTGSLNDYGYTF.

V and J are TRBV6-6 and TRBJ1-4; possible D gene TRBD1, 6 bases. Trimming pared 8 bases from V and 0 bases from J, leaving 10 bases between. Looked up from germline, CDR1 is MNHNY and CDR2 is SVGAGI (reference sequence). The CDR3 runs 14 residues. CDR3 in DNA: TGTGCCAGCGGACAGCCTGCAACTAATGAAAAACTGTTTTTT. It codes for CASGQPATNEKLFF.

The chain combines TRBV13 with TRBJ1-2; D gene unclear. Looked up from germline, CDR1 is PRHDT and CDR2 is FYEKMQ (reference sequence). V lost 3 bases and J lost 4, with 12 bases in between. There are 14 residues in the CDR3. This CDR3 reads CASSFKEHGYGYTF. The CDR3 coding sequence is TGTGCCAGCAGCTTTAAGGAGCACGGCTATGGCTACACCTTC.

The chain links TRBV14 to TRBJ2-7; D gene uncertain. V shed 4 bases and J shed 0 bases, with 16 bases lying between them. Germline CDR1 SGHDN, CDR2 FVKESK. CDR3 length equals 16 residues. CDR3 sequence reads: CASSLSKGGISYEQYF. The CDR3, as DNA: TGTGCCAGCAGCCTCTCCAAGGGCGGAATCTCCTACGAGCAGTACTTC.

This clone was detected only a few times. The chain uses TRBV7-9 and TRBJ1-6; D is uncertain. The CDR3 has 13 residues. Trimming took 1 base from V and 10 from J, leaving 8 bases between them. The V gene's germline CDR1 is SEHNR and CDR2 FQNEAQ (reference sequence). The CDR3, as DNA: TGTGCCAGCAGCTTAGTGCCAGAGTCACCCCTCCACTTT. Amino acids: CASSLVPESPLHF.

The J gene is TRBJ2-1, the V gene TRBV9, with D hard to call. The CDR3 extends over 12 amino acids. Germline V gives CDR1 SGDLS, CDR2 YYNGEE. The ends were cut back, 0 bases at V and 8 bases at J, with 6 bases in the middle. The CDR3 loop reads CASSVDLYEQFF. The CDR3 DNA reads as TGTGCCAGCAGCGTAGATCTCTATGAGCAGTTCTTC.

This clone was counted a few times. V is TRBV5-1 and J is TRBJ1-1; weak D call: TRBD1 (6 bases). The CDR3 extends over 13 amino acids. Trimming removed 3 bases at V and 7 bases at J, with 13 bases between. Germline V gene data show CDR1 as SGHRS and CDR2 as YFSETQ. CDR3 coding DNA: TGCGCCAGCAGCTCCAGGGGAACTGGTGAAGCTTTCTTT. It codes for CASSSRGTGEAFF.

The CDR3 is CASSLRRGGEETQYF. The CDR3 nucleotides read TGTGCCAGCAGCTTGCGTAGAGGCGGTGAAGAGACCCAGTACTTC. The chain employs TRBV5-5 and TRBJ2-5; D unresolved. Trimming took off 1 base at V and 3 bases at J, with 13 bases between the two ends. This CDR3 contains 15 residues. Germline V gene lookup returns CDR1 SGHKS and CDR2 YYEKEE (reference sequence).

This clone was found a few times. The CDR3 bases are TGTGCCAGCGGAACAGGGAGCTCCTACAATGAGCAGTTCTTC. Amino acid sequence: CASGTGSSYNEQFF. This chain connects TRBV2 to TRBJ2-1; possibly TRBD1 for D (6 bases). The CDR3 spans 14 residues. Germline lookup yields CDR1 SNHLY and CDR2 FYNNEI. V gave up 8 bases and J gave up 0 bases, with 11 bases separating them.

DNA of the CDR3: TGTGCCATCAGAATGGACGCGGACCAGCCCCAGCATTTT. Protein: CAIRMDADQPQHF. The chain has TRBV10-3 and TRBJ1-5; D remains unclear. Germline loops: CDR1 ENHRY, CDR2 SYGVKD. CDR3 length: 13 residues. Trimming cost V 6 bases and J 7 bases, with 13 bases left between them.

This clone was seen more than once but under ten times. The chain recombines TRBV12-2 with TRBJ2-3; the table's D call, TRBD2, was not checked against the DNA. TRBV12-2 is flagged as a pseudogene. This CDR3 comprises 16 residues. The CDR3 region is CASRLGRPTDRGTQYF. In DNA, the CDR3 is TGTGCAAGTCGCTTAGGCCGGCCGACTGATCGAGGTACGCAGTATTTT.

The rearrangement links TRBV19 to TRBJ2-3, with unresolved D. Trimming removed 8 bases at V and 0 bases at J, with 9 bases between. CDR3 length: 13 residues. The germline V gene has CDR1 LNHDA and CDR2 SQIVND (reference sequence). The CDR3 reads CASGEQSTDTQYF. As DNA, the CDR3 is TGTGCCAGTGGTGAACAGAGCACAGATACGCAGTATTTT. The whole variable domain, filled in from reference TRBV19 and TRBJ2-3, reads DGGITQSPKYLFRKEGQNVTLSCEQNLNHDAMYWYRQDPGQGLRLIYYSQIVNDFQKGDIAEGYSVSREKKESFPLTVTSAQKNPTAFYLCASGEQSTDTQYFGPGTRLTVL.

V usage is TRBV7-8 and J usage is TRBJ2-7, with D possibly called TRBD1 or TRBD2 (5 bases each). The CDR3 sequence is 14 residues long. Germline V gives CDR1 SGHVS, CDR2 FQNEAQ. V lost 3 bases and J 2 bases, leaving 11 bases between the germline ends. CDR3 protein: CASSFWDRPYEQYF. CDR3 nucleotides: TGTGCCAGCAGCTTTTGGGACCGGCCCTACGAGCAGTACTTC.

V is TRBV5-1 and J is TRBJ2-1, with D perhaps TRBD2 (5 bases). Trimming removed 0 bases from V and 0 bases from J, with 13 bases in between. This CDR3 comprises 17 residues. Germline V CDR1 and CDR2: SGHRS, YFSETQ. The CDR3: CASSLGTWAGSYNEQFF. The CDR3 nucleotides are TGCGCCAGCAGCTTGGGGACTTGGGCGGGCTCCTACAATGAGCAGTTCTTC.

This clone showed up just a few times. The rearrangement joins TRBV28 to TRBJ1-2; D is ambiguous. The ends were cut back, 6 bases at V and 8 bases at J, with 13 bases in the middle. The CDR3 sequence is 12 residues long. In germline, CDR1 is MDHEN, CDR2 SYDVKM. CDR3 sequence (DNA): TGTGCCAGCAGAAAAGAAGATACAGGCTACACCTTC. Translated: CASRKEDTGYTF.